This TCR beta chain was sequenced during a study of OX40 agonist ivuxolimab in advanced cancers. Only a few counts were recorded for this clone. Antigen: not known. Study-wide results and caveats: In general, CD8+ T cells held more expanded clones than CD4+ did, on average. Partial responders receiving 0.1-3.0 mg/kg showed among the lowest clonal expansion.

CDR1 is SGDLS and CDR2 is YYNGEE in the germline V gene. The trim removed 0 bases at V and 3 bases at J, leaving 6 bases unmatched. This CDR3 region has 16 residues. Autoimmune disease history or systemic immunosuppression was exclusionary. This table comes from immunoSEQ multiplex PCR, and its TCRdb copy is limited to in-frame clones, with some not included. The table records 65,000 to 75,000 clones, 70% to 90% of them present only once. The chain carries TRBV9 and TRBJ1-3; 7 nucleotides line up with TRBD1. The origin of this receptor is an adult with an advanced solid tumor such as melanoma, head and neck, liver or kidney cancer. This specimen was CD4+ or CD8+ T cells sorted from blood, taken in a trial of the OX40 agonist ivuxolimab. The CDR3 reads CASSVAGRGLGNTIYF. CDR3 sequence (DNA): TGTGCCAGCAGCGTAGCTGGGAGGGGGCTTGGAAACACCATATATTTT.